This T cell receptor (beta chain) was profiled in a study of CD8 T cells in ankylosing spondylitis. Overall study findings and caveats: Enrichment of disease-linked clones was reportedly significant in matched ankylosing spondylitis synovial fluid.

A quantitative 5'-RACE method, one with molecular barcodes, was used to make TCR beta libraries. TCRdb re-analysed the 5' RACE reads in MiXCR, keeping a single row per CDR3 protein. Of roughly 240,000 distinct CDR3 sequences in the sample, around 8% were seen once. The table lists this clonotype with many counts. Its antigen is not identified. The CDR3 runs to 15 residues. CDR1 and CDR2 from the germline V gene are LNHNV and YYDKDF (reference sequence). Trimming took off 2 bases at V and 7 bases at J, with 14 bases between the two ends. The sample was blood, either unsorted or a sorted T cell fraction (not recorded which). The receptor was isolated from a female donor with ankylosing spondylitis or in good health (not recorded which). The rearrangement uses TRBV15 and TRBJ1-4; D may be TRBD1 (6 bases). CDR3: CATSRSGRGSEKLFF. CDR3 in DNA: TGTGCCACCAGCAGATCTGGGAGGGGGAGTGAAAAACTGTTTTTT. Drawing the rest from reference TRBV15 and TRBJ1-4, the complete variable domain is DAMVIQNPRYQVTQFGKPVTLSCSQTLNHNVMYWYQQKSSQAPKLLFHYYDKDFNNEADTPDNFQSRRPNTSFCFLDIRSPGLGDTAMYLCATSRSGRGSEKLFFGSGTQLSVL.